This TCR beta chain was captured in a study of OX40 agonist ivuxolimab in advanced cancers. Profiling relied on immunoSEQ multiplex PCR, and the TCRdb table lists in-frame clones only, not all of them. The sample records around 50,000 clones, around 74% being singletons. General study results and limits: Relatively little clonal expansion, among the lowest observed, appeared in partial responders at 0.1-3.0 mg/kg.

CDR3 size: 15 residues. Germline V gene sequence: CDR1 SGHVS, CDR2 FQNEAQ. Trimming cost V 2 bases and J 5 bases, with 15 bases left between them. Regarding this clone: Its antigen is undetermined.

This chain connects TRBV7-8 to TRBJ2-5; D possibly matches TRBD1 or TRBD2 (5 bases each). This sample comprised CD4+ or CD8+ T cells sorted from blood, obtained in a trial of the OX40 agonist ivuxolimab. The origin of this receptor is an adult with an advanced solid tumor such as melanoma, head and neck, liver or kidney cancer. The CDR3 bases are TGTGCCAGCAGCTTACAGCAGGGAGAGTGGGAGACCCAGTACTTC. Protein product: CASSLQQGEWETQYF.